One and the same sample provided the 24 T cell receptor beta chains below, sequenced in a study of beta chain features in type 1 diabetes. Study-wide points: Moderate yet significant TCRB CDR3 shortening was seen in Type 1 diabetes patients in all four CD4+ subsets.

These receptors have no known antigen. What was sequenced were expressed TCRB transcripts, since all of the isolated RNA had been reverse transcribed. The data were produced by immunoSEQ multiplex PCR, yet TCRdb's version contains in-frame clones alone and is incomplete. Of roughly 260,000 clones listed, roughly 22% are singletons. Sequencing was performed on naive CD4+ T cells from blood. The receptors come from a woman aged 40 to 50 with type 1 diabetes.

The sample holds a few counts of this clone. V usage is TRBV15 and J usage is TRBJ2-7, with TRBD2 matching 7 bases. After removal of 1 base from V and 2 bases from J, the junction contained 2 bases not matched to a gene. This CDR3 has 14 amino acids. In germline, CDR1 is LNHNV, CDR2 YYDKDF (reference sequence). The CDR3 spells CATSRVRGAYEQYF. The CDR3 bases are TGTGCCACCAGCAGAGTTCGGGGGGCCTACGAGCAGTACTTC.

This clone was seen more than once but under ten times. This chain connects TRBV7-3 to TRBJ2-1; TRBD1 agrees at 9 bases. The CDR3 has 14 amino acids. V gave up 5 bases and J gave up 6 bases; unmatched junction bases: 5. Germline V CDR1 and CDR2: SGHTA, FQGTGA. CDR3 in DNA: TGTGCCAGCAGCCGCCCGGGACAGGGCAATGAGCAGTTCTTC. Encoded protein: CASSRPGQGNEQFF.

A few counts support this clone. V and J are TRBV10-3 and TRBJ2-1; possibly TRBD2 for D (6 bases). The CDR3 extends over 14 amino acids. Germline CDR1 is ENHRY and CDR2 is SYGVKD. V dropped 2 bases and J dropped 8 bases, with 13 bases sitting between them. DNA for the CDR3: TGTGCCATCAGTGAGCGGGGGAACGGCTATGAGCAGTTCTTC. This translates into CAISERGNGYEQFF.

The V gene is TRBV6-5, the J gene TRBJ2-7, with TRBD1 matching over 7 bases. J gave up 8 bases and V 0 bases, and 4 bases lay outside the gene matches. The CDR3 length is 13 residues. Germline assignment: CDR1 MNHEY and CDR2 SVGAGI. This CDR3 reads CASSYSDRTQQYF. Written as DNA, the CDR3 is TGTGCCAGCAGTTACTCGGACAGGACCCAGCAGTACTTC.

This clone has a handful of counts. The chain couples TRBV7-8 to TRBJ2-3; 13 nucleotides match TRBD2. CDR1 is SGHVS, CDR2 FQNEAQ, per germline. This CDR3 spans 16 amino acids. Losses at the gene ends were 4 bases for V and 5 bases for J; bases not matched to a gene: 6. The CDR3 here is CASSYRLAGGRDTQYF. The CDR3 DNA follows: TGTGCCAGCAGCTATCGACTAGCGGGGGGTAGAGATACGCAGTATTTT.

This clone appeared a few times. The V and J genes are TRBV7-9 and TRBJ1-1; the match to TRBD1 covers 7 bases. V dropped 5 bases and J dropped 4; count of bases not matched to a gene: 7. This CDR3 has 14 amino acids. Germline CDR1 SEHNR, CDR2 FQNEAQ (reference sequence). CDR3 in amino acids: CASSRQGRGTEAFF. The DNA of the CDR3 is TGTGCCAGCAGCAGACAGGGTAGGGGCACTGAAGCTTTCTTT.

This clone was detected only a few times. The genes are TRBV30 and TRBJ2-6; D possibly corresponds to TRBD1 (5 bases). The V end lost 2 bases, the J end lost 0 bases, and 5 bases lay between the germline ends. Looked up from germline, CDR1 is GTSNPN and CDR2 is SVGIG (reference sequence). This CDR3 spans 14 amino acids. The CDR3 here is CAWSRGSGANVLTF. CDR3 sequence (DNA): TGTGCCTGGAGTAGGGGCTCTGGGGCCAACGTCCTGACTTTC.

The chain recombines TRBV29-1 with TRBJ1-4, with D perhaps TRBD1 (6 bases). This CDR3 contains 15 residues. The germline gives CDR1 SQVTM, CDR2 ANQGSEA. V was pared by 4 bases and J by 2 bases, with 14 bases between. CDR3 nucleotide sequence: TGCAGCGTTGGGAAACAGGGTAGGACTAATGAAAAACTGTTTTTT. Its protein is CSVGKQGRTNEKLFF. Variable domain in full (rest from reference TRBV29-1 and TRBJ1-4): SAVISQKPSRDICQRGTSLTIQCQVDSQVTMMFWYRQQPGQSLTLIATANQGSEATYESGFVIDKFPISRPNLTFSTLTVSNMSPEDSSIYLCSVGKQGRTNEKLFFGSGTQLSVL.

The chain employs TRBV30 and TRBJ1-5; D is unresolved. Deletions cut 5 bases from V and 7 bases from J, with 15 bases between. Germline values: CDR1 GTSNPN, CDR2 SVGIG (reference sequence). CDR3 length: 13 residues. The CDR3 DNA sequence: TGTGCCTGGTCGGCGTGGAGAGGCCAGCCCCAGCATTTT. Its translation: CAWSAWRGQPQHF.

This rearrangement joins TRBV28 to TRBJ2-7; weak D call: TRBD1 (5 bases). V shed 6 bases and J shed 4 bases, with 13 bases lying between them. This CDR3 contains 13 residues. Germline assignment: CDR1 MDHEN and CDR2 SYDVKM. The CDR3 sequence is CASRTGRGYEQYF. CDR3 sequence (DNA): TGTGCCAGCAGAACAGGCCGCGGATACGAGCAGTACTTC. The variable domain in full, completed from reference TRBV28 and TRBJ2-7, reads DVKVTQSSRYLVKRTGEKVFLECVQDMDHENMFWYRQDPGLGLRLIYFSYDVKMKEKGDIPEGYSVSREKKERFSLILESASTNQTSMYLCASRTGRGYEQYFGPGTRLTVT.

This clone was counted only a few times. This CDR3 reads CASSQDPRETQYF. The CDR3 nucleotides are TGCGCCAGCAGCCAAGACCCTCGGGAGACCCAGTACTTC. This chain joins TRBV4-3 and TRBJ2-5; D not resolved. Germline CDR1 reads LGHNA; CDR2 reads YSLEER. The CDR3 is made up of 13 amino acids. Between the trimmed V and J ends, which lost 0 bases and 5 bases, there was a span of 7 bases.

This clone was observed a few times. The chain joins TRBV15 to TRBJ2-7; 12 bases map to TRBD1. This CDR3 has 15 amino acids. Germline loops: CDR1 LNHNV, CDR2 YYDKDF (reference sequence). The V segment lost 6 bases and the J segment 3 bases; nucleotides outside the gene matches: 6. CDR3 nucleotide sequence: TGTGCCACCAGTGGGACAGGGGGCGTCTACTACGAGCAGTACTTC. Amino acids: CATSGTGGVYYEQYF.

This chain joins TRBV28 and TRBJ2-1; 7 bases are a match to TRBD2. CDR3 size: 15 residues. Germline lookup yields CDR1 MDHEN and CDR2 SYDVKM. Trimming took 10 bases from V and 4 from J; bases not matched to a gene: 13. The CDR3 DNA reads TGTGCCATTCTCTCTAGCGGAGGCCAGTACAATGAGCAGTTCTTC. This sequence encodes CAILSSGGQYNEQFF.

This clone has just a few counts. This chain uses TRBV4-2 with TRBJ1-3, with D possibly TRBD1 on 5 matching bases. Trimming removed 5 bases from V and 4 bases from J, with 12 bases in between. The germline V gene has CDR1 LGHNA and CDR2 YNFKEQ. CDR3 size: 14 residues. CDR3 residues: CASSSGGFGNTIYF. The CDR3 coding sequence is TGTGCCAGCAGCTCCGGGGGATTCGGAAACACCATATATTTT.

CDR3 loop: CASSQEPAYEQYF. Written as DNA, the CDR3 is TGCGCCAGCAGCCAAGAGCCAGCCTACGAGCAGTACTTC. This chain uses TRBV4-3 with TRBJ2-7; D uncertain. Germline lookup yields CDR1 LGHNA and CDR2 YSLEER. The V and J ends lost 0 bases and 2 bases respectively, with 5 bases between them. The CDR3 is 13 residues long.

This chain uses TRBV28 with TRBJ1-2; D is ambiguous. This CDR3 is built from 13 residues. Trimming took 3 bases from V and 4 from J, leaving 9 bases between them. Germline values: CDR1 MDHEN, CDR2 SYDVKM. The CDR3 region is CASSLNGGYGYTF. The CDR3 DNA reads as TGTGCCAGCAGTTTGAACGGAGGCTATGGCTACACCTTC.

This clone appeared a few times. The CDR3 region is CASSPRQARNTEAFF. CDR3 bases: TGTGCCAGCAGCCCAAGACAGGCCAGGAACACTGAAGCTTTCTTT. The chain joins TRBV7-2 to TRBJ1-1; tentative D call: TRBD1 (6 bases). CDR1 and CDR2 from the germline V gene are SGHTA and FQGNSA. The CDR3 is made up of 15 amino acids. Trimming took 5 bases from V and 1 from J, leaving 14 bases between them.

The V gene is TRBV6-1, the J gene TRBJ1-2; D may be TRBD1 (5 bases). Trimming removed 1 base from V and 2 bases from J, with 14 bases in between. Germline V CDR1 and CDR2: MNHNS, SASEGT. The CDR3 spans 16 residues. The CDR3 reads CASSEGETVFNYGYTF. The CDR3 DNA reads as TGTGCCAGCAGTGAAGGAGAGACAGTCTTCAACTATGGCTACACCTTC.

V usage is TRBV7-2 and J usage is TRBJ2-7, with D uncertain. The CDR3 covers 14 residues. Per germline, CDR1 SGHTA and CDR2 FQGNSA. V lost 7 bases, J lost 0 bases, and 13 bases lay in between. In DNA, the CDR3 is TGTGCCAGCACCCCGACATTCGGCTCCTACGAGCAGTACTTC. It yields the protein CASTPTFGSYEQYF.

This clone was seen only a few times. The chain recombines TRBV2 with TRBJ1-6; TRBD1 agrees at 11 bases. The V and J ends lost 6 bases and 14 bases, in that order; junction bases with no gene match: 9. The CDR3 length is 14 residues. The germline V gene encodes CDR1 SNHLY and CDR2 FYNNEI. CDR3 region: CASSRDRGMVTLHF. The CDR3 bases are TGTGCCAGCAGCAGGGACAGGGGGATGGTAACCCTCCACTTT.

CDR3 loop: CASSEGGGTDTQYF. The CDR3 coding sequence is TGTGCCAGCAGTGAAGGCGGAGGCACAGATACGCAGTATTTT. The genes are TRBV6-1 and TRBJ2-3; D gene uncertain. Germline values: CDR1 MNHNS, CDR2 SASEGT. The V and J ends lost 1 base and 1 base respectively, with 6 bases between them. The CDR3 consists of 14 residues.

The CDR3 protein is CASSMTSGRNNEQFF. The DNA for the CDR3 is TGTGCCAGTAGTATGACTAGCGGGCGAAACAATGAGCAGTTCTTC. The chain is built from TRBV19 and TRBJ2-1, with TRBD2 matching 10 bases. The CDR3 covers 15 residues. The V segment lost 3 bases and the J segment 5 bases; nucleotides outside the gene matches: 4. Per germline, CDR1 LNHDA and CDR2 SQIVND (reference sequence). The complete variable domain, with remaining parts taken from reference TRBV19 and TRBJ2-1, reads DGGITQSPKYLFRKEGQNVTLSCEQNLNHDAMYWYRQDPGQGLRLIYYSQIVNDFQKGDIAEGYSVSREKKESFPLTVTSAQKNPTAFYLCASSMTSGRNNEQFFGPGTRLTVL.

This clone has a handful of counts. V usage is TRBV9 and J usage is TRBJ2-7; 8 bases agree with TRBD2. V was clipped by 3 bases and J by 0 bases; unmatched bases: 8. The CDR3 length is 16 residues. The V gene's germline CDR1 is SGDLS and CDR2 YYNGEE. The CDR3 is CASSAGGDGFSYEQYF. The CDR3 DNA reads TGTGCCAGCAGCGCGGGAGGGGACGGATTCTCCTACGAGCAGTACTTC.

V gene TRBV6-5 combines with J gene TRBJ1-1; TRBD1 might be the D (5 bases). The CDR3 runs 13 residues. Germline V gene lookup returns CDR1 MNHEY and CDR2 SVGAGI. V was shortened by 6 bases and J by 6 bases, with 14 bases between the two germline ends. The CDR3 DNA is TGTGCCAGCAGAAGGGCCCGGGGGGCTGAAGCTTTCTTT. Protein sequence: CASRRARGAEAFF.